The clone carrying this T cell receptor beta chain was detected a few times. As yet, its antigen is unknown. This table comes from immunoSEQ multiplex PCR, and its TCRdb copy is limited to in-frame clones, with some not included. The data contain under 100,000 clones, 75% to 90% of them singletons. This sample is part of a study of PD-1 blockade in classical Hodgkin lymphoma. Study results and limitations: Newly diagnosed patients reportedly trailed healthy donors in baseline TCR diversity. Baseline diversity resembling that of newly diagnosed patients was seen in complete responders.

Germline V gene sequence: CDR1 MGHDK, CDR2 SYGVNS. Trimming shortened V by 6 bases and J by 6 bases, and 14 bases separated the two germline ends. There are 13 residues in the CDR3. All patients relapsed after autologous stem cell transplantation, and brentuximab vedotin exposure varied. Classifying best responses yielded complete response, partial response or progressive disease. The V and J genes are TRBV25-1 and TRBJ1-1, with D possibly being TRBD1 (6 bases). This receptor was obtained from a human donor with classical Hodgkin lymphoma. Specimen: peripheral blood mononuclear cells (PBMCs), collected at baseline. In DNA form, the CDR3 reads TGTGCCAGCAGCAGGGGCGGGTTCGCTGAAGCTTTCTTT. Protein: CASSRGGFAEAFF.